Presented here are 18 T cell receptor beta chains from one specimen sequenced in a study of blood T cell repertoires in COVID-19. Assay: immunoSEQ multiplex PCR; the TCRdb copy retains only in-frame clones and omits some. This sample has around 280,000 clones, with about nine tenths found just once. Specimen: PBMCs or T cells enriched from blood (not recorded which). The receptors here all came from a woman aged 40 to 49 who had recovered from COVID-19.

This chain joins TRBV2 and TRBJ1-5; 7 nucleotides agree with TRBD1. Trimming removed 5 bases from V and 1 base from J; junction bases left unmatched: 5. Germline CDR1 is SNHLY and CDR2 is FYNNEI. CDR3 length equals 15 residues. This chain's CDR3 is CASSLQGSSNQPQHF. Here the CDR3 DNA reads TGTGCCAGCAGTTTACAGGGGAGCAGCAATCAGCCCCAGCATTTT. Combining the CDR3 with reference TRBV2 and TRBJ1-5 gives the whole variable domain EPEVTQTPSHQVTQMGQEVILRCVPISNHLYFYWYRQILGQKVEFLVSFYNNEISEKSEIFDDQFSVERPDGSNFTLKIRSTKLEDSAMYFCASSLQGSSNQPQHFGDGTRLSIL.

Points on this clone: Germline is not matched at one junction end, which may reflect a read error. CDR3 sequence: CASSLGGDRARTQYF. As DNA, the CDR3 is TGTGCTAGCAGCTTGGGAGGGGACAGGGCTCGGACCCAGTACTTC. This chain uses TRBV7-7 with TRBJ2-5; 9 bases map to TRBD1. The germline V gene has CDR1 SSHAT and CDR2 FNYEAQ (reference sequence). CDR3 length: 15 residues.

The chain uses TRBV5-4 and TRBJ2-5; 8 nucleotides match TRBD2. The ends lost 4 bases at V and 4 bases at J; junction bases unmatched: 12. The length of the CDR3 is 16 residues. Germline V lookup: CDR1 SGHNT, CDR2 YYREEE (reference sequence). The DNA of the CDR3 is TGTGCCAGCAGCCCCGTGAGGAGCGGGAGTGGAGAGACCCAGTACTTC. It encodes CASSPVRSGSGETQYF.

This clone was counted only a few times. The chain recombines TRBV20-1 with TRBJ1-2; D is ambiguous. Germline values: CDR1 DFQATT, CDR2 SNEGSKA (reference sequence). The CDR3 spans 15 residues. The V and J ends lost 3 bases and 4 bases respectively, with 18 bases between them. The CDR3 here is CSASNRQALFYGYTF. The CDR3 nucleotides are TGCAGTGCTAGTAATAGGCAGGCCCTTTTCTATGGCTACACCTTC.

V usage is TRBV5-4 and J usage is TRBJ1-1; 8 bases map to TRBD1. The V segment lost 4 bases and the J segment 1 base; nucleotides outside the gene matches: 3. CDR3 length: 14 residues. The germline V gene has CDR1 SGHNT and CDR2 YYREEE (reference sequence). The chain's CDR3 is CASSRQGTNTEAFF. The CDR3, as DNA: TGTGCCAGCAGCAGACAGGGGACGAACACTGAAGCTTTCTTT.

The chain has TRBV7-9 and TRBJ2-1; TRBD1 is a possible D gene (5 bases). This CDR3 comprises 13 residues. Germline V lookup: CDR1 SEHNR, CDR2 FQNEAQ (reference sequence). Trimming took off 5 bases at V and 8 bases at J, with 13 bases between the two ends. The CDR3 sequence is CASSPRQFHEQFF. The CDR3 region has the DNA TGTGCCAGCAGCCCCAGACAGTTCCATGAGCAGTTCTTC. The full variable domain, in which reference TRBV7-9 and TRBJ2-1 provide the parts outside the CDR3, is DTGVSQNPRHKITKRGQNVTFRCDPISEHNRLYWYRQTLGQGPEFLTYFQNEAQLEKSRLLSDRFSAERPKGSFSTLEIQRTEQGDSAMYLCASSPRQFHEQFFGPGTRLTVL.

This clone is a singleton in its sample. This sequence joins TRBV11-2 and TRBJ2-2; D is ambiguous. V was trimmed by 2 bases and J by 5 bases, leaving 9 bases between them. CDR1 and CDR2 (germline): SGHAT, FQNNGV. This CDR3 has 14 amino acids. CDR3 sequence: CASSLSVRTGELFF. The CDR3 region has the DNA TGTGCCAGCAGCTTATCGGTGCGAACCGGGGAGCTGTTTTTT.

The rearrangement links TRBV19 to TRBJ2-1; 12 bases line up with TRBD2. Losses at the gene ends were 7 bases for V and 7 bases for J; bases not matched to a gene: 8. CDR3 length equals 15 residues. From germline, CDR1 is LNHDA and CDR2 SQIVND (reference sequence). The DNA for the CDR3 is TGTGCCAGTACCTCAATACTAGCGGGGGGAAATGAGCAGTTCTTC. Residues: CASTSILAGGNEQFF.

This clone was seen only once. This chain joins TRBV5-1 and TRBJ1-1; 7 bases agree with TRBD1. The germline V gene encodes CDR1 SGHRS and CDR2 YFSETQ. The J segment lost 4 bases and the V segment lost 4 bases, leaving 13 bases of the junction unmatched. The CDR3 is 16 amino acids. The CDR3 DNA sequence: TGCGCCAGCAGCCCTCCCTCTAAGGGACAGCTCACTGAAGCTTTCTTT. This codes for CASSPPSKGQLTEAFF.

J is TRBJ2-1 and V is TRBV13; D might be TRBD2 (7 bases). The CDR3 consists of 14 residues. Trimming cost V 2 bases and J 7 bases, with 12 bases left between them. Germline V lookup: CDR1 PRHDT, CDR2 FYEKMQ (reference sequence). The DNA for the CDR3 is TGTGCCAGCAGCTTAAGGGGGAGGGGGAATGAGCAGTTCTTC. Amino acids: CASSLRGRGNEQFF.

The chain employs TRBV29-1 and TRBJ1-2; TRBD1 aligns across 8 bases. The V gene's germline CDR1 is SQVTM and CDR2 ANQGSEA. The CDR3 totals 15 residues. V shed 0 bases, J shed 6 bases, and the junction held 9 bases outside the gene matches. CDR3 amino acids: CSVEDPDRGYNGYTF. CDR3 coding DNA: TGCAGCGTTGAAGATCCAGACAGGGGATATAATGGCTACACCTTC.

This sequence joins TRBV27 and TRBJ2-1; TRBD2 matches 12 bases. The V gene's germline CDR1 is MNHEY and CDR2 SMNVEV (reference sequence). The V and J ends lost 5 bases and 10 bases, in that order; junction bases with no gene match: 18. The CDR3 totals 18 residues. The CDR3 loop is CASSTFLTTSGRLGEQFF. The CDR3 coding sequence is TGTGCCAGCAGTACCTTCCTTACGACTAGCGGGAGACTAGGGGAGCAGTTCTTC.

The table lists this clone with a count of one. The chain links TRBV19 to TRBJ1-5; tentatively, D is TRBD1 (6 bases). In germline, CDR1 is LNHDA, CDR2 SQIVND (reference sequence). The ends were cut back, 1 base at V and 2 bases at J, with 12 bases in the middle. This CDR3 is 16 amino acids long. DNA for the CDR3: TGTGCCAGTAGTATAGTCAGGGGCATTGGCAATCAGCCCCAGCATTTT. Translated: CASSIVRGIGNQPQHF.

This chain connects TRBV3-1 (or the pseudogene TRBV3-2) to TRBJ1-1, with 7 bases lining up with TRBD1. V dropped 4 bases and J dropped 6; count of bases not matched to a gene: 14. The germline V gene has CDR1 LGHDT and CDR2 YNNKEL (reference sequence). The CDR3 totals 16 residues. The CDR3 here is CASSPIMGQRNPEAFF. The DNA for the CDR3 is TGTGCCAGCAGCCCCATTATGGGACAGAGAAACCCTGAAGCTTTCTTT.

The rearrangement joins TRBV18 to TRBJ2-1; 7 nucleotides line up with TRBD2. The CDR3 totals 15 residues. Germline V gene data show CDR1 as KGHSH and CDR2 as LQKENI. The J segment lost 7 bases and the V segment lost 2 bases, leaving 8 bases of the junction unmatched. CDR3 residues: CASSPEPGGRNEQFF. The CDR3 DNA is TGTGCCAGCTCACCAGAGCCGGGAGGTCGAAATGAGCAGTTCTTC.

The V and J genes are TRBV7-6 and TRBJ2-7; D perhaps matches TRBD2 (5 bases). Trimming removed 5 bases at V and 4 bases at J, with 39 bases between. This CDR3 contains 22 residues. Germline V gene lookup returns CDR1 SGHVS and CDR2 FNYEAQ. The CDR3 loop is CASSHNSQPGGRNPPPRYEQYF. CDR3 nucleotides: TGTGCCAGCAGCCATAATTCCCAACCCGGTGGGAGAAATCCCCCACCGAGATACGAGCAGTACTTC. Full variable domain (missing parts from reference TRBV7-6 and TRBJ2-7): GAGVSQSPRYKVTKRGQDVALRCDPISGHVSLYWYRQALGQGPEFLTYFNYEAQQDKSGLPNDRFSAERPEGSISTLTIQRTEQRDSAMYRCASSHNSQPGGRNPPPRYEQYFGPGTRLTVT.

For the CDR3, the DNA is TGTGCCAGCAGCTTAGTTCATGGGACAGCTGGAAACACCATATATTTT. It is translated as CASSLVHGTAGNTIYF. The chain is built from TRBV7-6 and TRBJ1-3; 7 bases map to TRBD1. V dropped 1 base and J dropped 2; count of bases not matched to a gene: 5. Germline CDR1 is SGHVS and CDR2 is FNYEAQ. The CDR3 is 16 amino acids.

The chain couples TRBV20-1 to TRBJ2-1; D is unresolved. This CDR3 has 10 residues. In germline, CDR1 is DFQATT, CDR2 SNEGSKA (reference sequence). Trimming pared 4 bases from V and 11 bases from J, leaving 9 bases between. The CDR3 here is CSATADKQFF. The CDR3, as DNA: TGCAGTGCTACTGCGGATAAGCAGTTCTTC.